Listed below are T cell receptor beta chains from one sample, sequenced in a study of T cells after posttransplantation cyclophosphamide. Clones were read by immunoSEQ multiplex PCR, and TCRdb kept only the in-frame ones, dropping some. The sample includes more than 20,000 clones, around 92% of them seen just once. The input for sequencing was PBMCs, taken after an allogeneic stem cell transplant with a calcineurin inhibitor and methotrexate. Every receptor here comes from a female patient in her 50s who received an allogeneic stem cell transplant from an unrelated donor, was CMV-positive, and had chronic GVHD only. Some T cells here may be from the graft donor. The CDR3 runs from the conserved cysteine through the conserved F or W. D genes are given only for firm matches. The size field is filled for only some rows; it gives once, few, many or a size class.

clone size: NA
D gene: TRBD1
J gene: TRBJ1-1
V gene: TRBV27
CDR3 protein: CASSPLDRGYTEAFF
CDR3 DNA: TGTGCCAGCAGTCCACTAGACAGGGGATATACTGAAGCTTTCTTT

clone size: once
D gene: NA
J gene: TRBJ1-1
V gene: TRBV11-3
CDR3 protein: CASSYYSGTEAFF
CDR3 DNA: TGTGCCAGCAGCTATTACAGCGGGACTGAAGCTTTCTTT

clone size: NA
D gene: NA
J gene: TRBJ1-4
V gene: TRBV5-5
CDR3 protein: CASSLGGETNEKLFF
CDR3 DNA: TGTGCCAGCAGCTTGGGCGGGGAGACTAATGAAAAACTGTTTTTT

clone size: NA
D gene: NA
J gene: TRBJ2-7
V gene: TRBV5-1
CDR3 protein: CASSPLLSFRDYEQYF
CDR3 DNA: TGCGCCAGCAGCCCCCTCCTTTCTTTCCGGGACTACGAGCAGTACTTC

clone size: NA
D gene: TRBD1
J gene: TRBJ1-3
V gene: TRBV11-2
CDR3 protein: CASSSTTGAYGNTIYF
CDR3 DNA: TGTGCCAGCAGCTCCACGACAGGGGCGTATGGAAACACCATATATTTT

clone size: NA
D gene: NA
J gene: TRBJ2-1
V gene: TRBV27
CDR3 protein: CASSSAAWNEQFF
CDR3 DNA: TGTGCCAGCAGTTCCGCCGCGTGGAATGAGCAGTTCTTC

clone size: NA
D gene: TRBD2
J gene: TRBJ2-5
V gene: TRBV5-4
CDR3 protein: CASSLGLAGDGETQYF
CDR3 DNA: TGTGCCAGCAGCTTGGGCCTAGCGGGAGACGGAGAGACCCAGTACTTC

clone size: NA
D gene: TRBD2
J gene: TRBJ2-1
V gene: TRBV11-3
CDR3 protein: CASSSTSEMQNEQFF
CDR3 DNA: TGTGCCAGCAGCTCGACTAGCGAAATGCAAAATGAGCAGTTCTTC

clone size: NA
D gene: TRBD1
J gene: TRBJ2-7
V gene: TRBV6-1
CDR3 protein: CASTDNRGPSYEQYF
CDR3 DNA: TGTGCCAGCACCGATAACAGGGGACCCTCCTACGAGCAGTACTTC

clone size: NA
D gene: NA
J gene: TRBJ1-3
V gene: TRBV28
CDR3 protein: CASSFGFRHSGNTIYF
CDR3 DNA: TGTGCCAGCAGTTTCGGCTTCAGGCACTCTGGAAACACCATATATTTT

clone size: NA
D gene: TRBD2
J gene: TRBJ2-1
V gene: TRBV2
CDR3 protein: CASSESSGSVYEQFF
CDR3 DNA: TGTGCCAGCAGTGAAAGTAGCGGGAGTGTCTATGAGCAGTTCTTC

clone size: once
D gene: TRBD1
J gene: TRBJ2-5
V gene: TRBV4-1
CDR3 protein: CASSHPRDRGLRGQETQYF
CDR3 DNA: TGCGCCAGCAGCCACCCCCGGGACAGGGGGCTTAGGGGCCAAGAGACCCAGTACTTC

clone size: NA
D gene: NA
J gene: TRBJ2-7
V gene: TRBV7-2
CDR3 protein: CASSPSRDEQYF
CDR3 DNA: TGTGCCAGCAGCCCCAGCCGGGACGAGCAGTACTTC

clone size: NA
D gene: NA
J gene: TRBJ1-5
V gene: TRBV2
CDR3 protein: CASKAEQGGNQPQHF
CDR3 DNA: TGTGCCAGCAAAGCCGAGCAGGGTGGCAATCAGCCCCAGCATTTT

clone size: NA
D gene: NA
J gene: TRBJ2-2
V gene: TRBV28
CDR3 protein: CASGPTGELFF
CDR3 DNA: TGTGCCAGCGGCCCAACGGGGGAGCTGTTTTTT

clone size: NA
D gene: NA
J gene: TRBJ1-1
V gene: TRBV28
CDR3 protein: CASSLWGRAGWAFF
CDR3 DNA: TGTGCCAGCAGTTTATGGGGCAGGGCGGGGTGGGCTTTCTTT

clone size: NA
D gene: NA
J gene: TRBJ2-1
V gene: TRBV29-1
CDR3 protein: CSVAGLWEQFF
CDR3 DNA: TGCAGCGTGGCGGGGCTTTGGGAGCAGTTCTTC

clone size: NA
D gene: TRBD2
J gene: TRBJ2-3
V gene: TRBV27
CDR3 protein: CASSFGLALGDTQYF
CDR3 DNA: TGTGCCAGCAGTTTCGGACTAGCTCTAGGGGATACGCAGTATTTT

clone size: NA
D gene: TRBD2
J gene: TRBJ2-1
V gene: TRBV9
CDR3 protein: CASSVSPSGSSGLYNEQFF
CDR3 DNA: TGTGCCAGCAGCGTTTCCCCATCCGGGTCTAGCGGACTATACAATGAGCAGTTCTTC

clone size: NA
D gene: NA
J gene: TRBJ1-2
V gene: TRBV5-1
CDR3 protein: CASSLGGHNYGYTF
CDR3 DNA: TGCGCCAGCAGCCTTGGAGGGCACAACTATGGCTACACCTTC

clone size: NA
D gene: TRBD2
J gene: TRBJ2-7
V gene: TRBV4-1
CDR3 protein: CASSQSALATYEQYF
CDR3 DNA: TGCGCCAGCAGCCAAAGTGCACTAGCGACTTACGAGCAGTACTTC

clone size: NA
D gene: TRBD1
J gene: TRBJ2-7
V gene: TRBV4-2
CDR3 protein: CASSRDSSYEQYF
CDR3 DNA: TGTGCCAGCAGCCGGGACAGCTCCTACGAGCAGTACTTC

clone size: few
D gene: TRBD2
J gene: TRBJ2-2
V gene: TRBV7-2
CDR3 protein: CASRSTSGDTGELFF
CDR3 DNA: TGTGCCAGCAGATCGACTAGCGGAGACACCGGGGAGCTGTTTTTT

clone size: few
D gene: NA
J gene: TRBJ2-1
V gene: TRBV29-1
CDR3 protein: CSAGSYNEQFF
CDR3 DNA: TGCAGCGCTGGCAGCTACAATGAGCAGTTCTTC